This is a list of T cell receptor beta chains from one sample in a study of blood T cell repertoires in COVID-19. The assay was immunoSEQ multiplex PCR, and TCRdb's table has in-frame clones only and misses some. This table holds fewer than 350,000 clones, about 86% found once. Sequencing used peripheral blood. The receptor source for this set is a woman aged 60-75 years with active or convalescent COVID-19. Both conserved end residues are part of each CDR3. D genes are given only for firm matches. Expanded clones get a size class; other rows say once, few or many, or leave the size out.

CDR3 length: 14
V gene: TRBV3-1/TRBV3-2
D gene: TRBD2
clone size: NA
J gene: TRBJ2-5
CDR3 protein: CASSQISGGGTQYF
CDR3 DNA: TGTGCCAGCAGCCAAATAAGCGGGGGAGGGACCCAGTACTTC

CDR3 length: 16
V gene: TRBV7-9
D gene: NA
clone size: NA
J gene: TRBJ1-2
CDR3 protein: CASSLDPGFRGHGYTF
CDR3 DNA: TGTGCCAGCAGCTTAGACCCGGGCTTCAGGGGCCATGGCTACACCTTC

CDR3 length: 13
V gene: TRBV6-5
D gene: NA
clone size: NA
J gene: TRBJ1-2
CDR3 protein: CASTGGYDYGYTF
CDR3 DNA: TGTGCCAGCACGGGGGGCTACGACTATGGCTACACCTTC

CDR3 length: 12
V gene: TRBV9
D gene: NA
clone size: NA
J gene: TRBJ2-2
CDR3 protein: CASSVVTGELFF
CDR3 DNA: TGTGCCAGCAGCGTAGTAACCGGGGAGCTGTTTTTT

CDR3 length: 17
V gene: TRBV18
D gene: TRBD1
clone size: NA
J gene: TRBJ1-5
CDR3 protein: CASSPRVAGQGNQPQHF
CDR3 DNA: TGTGCCAGCTCACCACGGGTGGCAGGACAGGGCAATCAGCCCCAGCATTTT

CDR3 length: 14
V gene: TRBV27
D gene: NA
clone size: NA
J gene: TRBJ1-2
CDR3 protein: CASSLGAGDYGYTF
CDR3 DNA: TGTGCCAGCAGTTTAGGGGCGGGAGACTATGGCTACACCTTC

CDR3 length: 15
V gene: TRBV28
D gene: NA
clone size: NA
J gene: TRBJ2-5
CDR3 protein: CASSLAGAREETQYF
CDR3 DNA: TGTGCCAGCAGCTTGGCGGGGGCTAGGGAAGAGACCCAGTACTTC

CDR3 length: 15
V gene: TRBV18
D gene: TRBD2
clone size: NA
J gene: TRBJ2-3
CDR3 protein: CASSPPSGGTDTQYF
CDR3 DNA: TGTGCCAGCTCACCACCTAGCGGGGGCACAGATACGCAGTATTTT

CDR3 length: 12
V gene: TRBV5-8
D gene: TRBD1
clone size: NA
J gene: TRBJ1-2
CDR3 protein: CASSYDRDGYTF
CDR3 DNA: TGTGCCAGCAGCTACGACAGGGATGGCTACACCTTC

CDR3 length: 14
V gene: TRBV24-1
D gene: TRBD1
clone size: few
J gene: TRBJ2-7
CDR3 protein: CATSFRDRAYEQYF
CDR3 DNA: TGTGCCACCAGCTTCCGGGACAGAGCGTACGAGCAGTACTTC

CDR3 length: 16
V gene: TRBV6-2/TRBV6-3
D gene: NA
clone size: NA
J gene: TRBJ1-6
CDR3 protein: CASSYSPGRYNSPLHF
CDR3 DNA: TGTGCCAGCAGTTACTCGCCAGGGCGATATAATTCACCCCTCCACTTT

CDR3 length: 16
V gene: TRBV7-2
D gene: TRBD1
clone size: NA
J gene: TRBJ2-4
CDR3 protein: CASSVRDRGYQNIQYF
CDR3 DNA: TGTGCCAGCAGCGTTAGGGACAGGGGTTACCAAAACATTCAGTACTTC

CDR3 length: 11
V gene: TRBV20-1
D gene: NA
clone size: NA
J gene: TRBJ2-1
CDR3 protein: CSASLYNEQFF
CDR3 DNA: TGCAGTGCCTCACTCTACAATGAGCAGTTCTTC

CDR3 length: 15
V gene: TRBV10-1
D gene: NA
clone size: NA
J gene: TRBJ2-1
CDR3 protein: CASSENRGPYNEQFF
CDR3 DNA: TGCGCCAGCAGTGAGAATAGGGGTCCCTACAATGAGCAGTTCTTC

CDR3 length: 12
V gene: TRBV29-1
D gene: TRBD1
clone size: NA
J gene: TRBJ2-7
CDR3 protein: CSVGQGSYEQYF
CDR3 DNA: TGCAGCGTCGGACAGGGGAGCTACGAGCAGTACTTC

CDR3 length: 15
V gene: TRBV19
D gene: NA
clone size: NA
J gene: TRBJ1-1
CDR3 protein: CASTPNSGFNTEAFF
CDR3 DNA: TGTGCCAGTACCCCGAATTCCGGGTTTAACACTGAAGCTTTCTTT

CDR3 length: 16
V gene: TRBV7-8
D gene: TRBD1
clone size: once
J gene: TRBJ1-2
CDR3 protein: CASAEDRAPSNYGYTF
CDR3 DNA: TGTGCCAGCGCCGAGGACAGGGCACCCTCTAACTATGGCTACACCTTC

CDR3 length: 17
V gene: TRBV6-2/TRBV6-3
D gene: TRBD1
clone size: NA
J gene: TRBJ1-1
CDR3 protein: CASSKGQGFGTAHEAFF
CDR3 DNA: TGTGCCAGCAGTAAGGGACAGGGGTTTGGGACCGCTCATGAAGCTTTCTTT

CDR3 length: 15
V gene: TRBV19
D gene: NA
clone size: NA
J gene: TRBJ1-2
CDR3 protein: CASSVTGLANYGYTF
CDR3 DNA: TGTGCCAGTAGTGTCACAGGGTTAGCTAACTATGGCTACACCTTC

CDR3 length: 12
V gene: TRBV30
D gene: NA
clone size: NA
J gene: TRBJ1-2
CDR3 protein: CAWTGTRRWYTF
CDR3 DNA: TGTGCCTGGACCGGGACTCGCCGGTGGTACACCTTC

CDR3 length: 15
V gene: TRBV5-4
D gene: TRBD2
clone size: NA
J gene: TRBJ2-5
CDR3 protein: CASSLRGGAWETQYF
CDR3 DNA: TGTGCCAGCAGCTTACGCGGGGGGGCCTGGGAGACCCAGTACTTC

CDR3 length: 14
V gene: TRBV24-1
D gene: NA
clone size: NA
J gene: TRBJ2-1
CDR3 protein: CATSDSRDYNEQFF
CDR3 DNA: TGTGCCACCAGTGATTCCCGGGACTACAATGAGCAGTTCTTC

CDR3 length: 13
V gene: TRBV7-9
D gene: TRBD2
clone size: NA
J gene: TRBJ2-7
CDR3 protein: CASSPRGGPEQYF
CDR3 DNA: TGTGCCAGCAGTCCCCGGGGGGGGCCCGAGCAGTACTTC

CDR3 length: 15
V gene: TRBV19
D gene: NA
clone size: NA
J gene: TRBJ1-3
CDR3 protein: CASSRDRFSGNTIYF
CDR3 DNA: TGTGCCAGTAGCCGCGACAGGTTCTCTGGAAACACCATATATTTT

CDR3 length: 15
V gene: TRBV6-5
D gene: NA
clone size: NA
J gene: TRBJ1-1
CDR3 protein: CASSYSGGRDTEAFF
CDR3 DNA: TGTGCCAGCAGTTACTCCGGGGGGCGGGACACTGAAGCTTTCTTT

CDR3 length: 13
V gene: TRBV15
D gene: NA
clone size: NA
J gene: TRBJ2-7
CDR3 protein: CATSSRSVSEQYF
CDR3 DNA: TGTGCCACCAGCTCCAGGTCGGTGAGTGAGCAGTACTTC

CDR3 length: 13
V gene: TRBV14
D gene: NA
clone size: NA
J gene: TRBJ1-2
CDR3 protein: CASSGARAGGYTF
CDR3 DNA: TGTGCCAGCAGCGGGGCCAGGGCTGGAGGCTACACCTTC

CDR3 length: 13
V gene: TRBV5-5
D gene: NA
clone size: few
J gene: TRBJ1-5
CDR3 protein: CASSLDRNQPQHF
CDR3 DNA: TGTGCCAGCAGCTTGGACAGAAATCAGCCCCAGCATTTT

CDR3 length: 15
V gene: TRBV2
D gene: NA
clone size: NA
J gene: TRBJ1-5
CDR3 protein: CASHATQGRNQPQHF
CDR3 DNA: TGTGCCAGCCACGCGACACAGGGACGCAATCAGCCCCAGCATTTT

CDR3 length: 17
V gene: TRBV6-2/TRBV6-3
D gene: TRBD2
clone size: few
J gene: TRBJ2-1
CDR3 protein: CASSYPETSGIYNEQFF
CDR3 DNA: TGTGCCAGCAGTTACCCTGAGACTAGCGGGATTTACAATGAGCAGTTCTTC

CDR3 length: 14
V gene: TRBV6-5
D gene: NA
clone size: NA
J gene: TRBJ2-7
CDR3 protein: CASSYSIDLHEQYF
CDR3 DNA: TGTGCCAGCAGTTACTCGATAGATTTGCACGAGCAGTACTTC

CDR3 length: 16
V gene: TRBV6-6
D gene: NA
clone size: NA
J gene: TRBJ2-3
CDR3 protein: CASSPQSTGRGDTQYF
CDR3 DNA: TGTGCCAGCAGTCCTCAATCCACCGGGCGGGGAGATACGCAGTATTTT

CDR3 length: 15
V gene: TRBV18
D gene: TRBD2
clone size: NA
J gene: TRBJ2-1
CDR3 protein: CASSLAGGTDNEQFF
CDR3 DNA: TGTGCCAGCTCACTAGCGGGGGGAACCGACAATGAGCAGTTCTTC

CDR3 length: 14
V gene: TRBV27
D gene: TRBD1
clone size: NA
J gene: TRBJ1-2
CDR3 protein: CASRPDRGLGGYTF
CDR3 DNA: TGTGCCAGCAGACCGGACAGGGGGCTTGGTGGCTACACCTTC

CDR3 length: 15
V gene: TRBV12-5
D gene: NA
clone size: NA
J gene: TRBJ1-5
CDR3 protein: CASSRQERWNQPQHF
CDR3 DNA: TGTGCTAGCTCCCGACAGGAGAGGTGGAATCAGCCCCAGCATTTT

CDR3 length: 18
V gene: TRBV14
D gene: NA
clone size: NA
J gene: TRBJ2-6
CDR3 protein: CASSQRTAASVGANVLTF
CDR3 DNA: TGTGCCAGCAGCCAAAGGACAGCGGCTAGTGTCGGGGCCAACGTCCTGACTTTC